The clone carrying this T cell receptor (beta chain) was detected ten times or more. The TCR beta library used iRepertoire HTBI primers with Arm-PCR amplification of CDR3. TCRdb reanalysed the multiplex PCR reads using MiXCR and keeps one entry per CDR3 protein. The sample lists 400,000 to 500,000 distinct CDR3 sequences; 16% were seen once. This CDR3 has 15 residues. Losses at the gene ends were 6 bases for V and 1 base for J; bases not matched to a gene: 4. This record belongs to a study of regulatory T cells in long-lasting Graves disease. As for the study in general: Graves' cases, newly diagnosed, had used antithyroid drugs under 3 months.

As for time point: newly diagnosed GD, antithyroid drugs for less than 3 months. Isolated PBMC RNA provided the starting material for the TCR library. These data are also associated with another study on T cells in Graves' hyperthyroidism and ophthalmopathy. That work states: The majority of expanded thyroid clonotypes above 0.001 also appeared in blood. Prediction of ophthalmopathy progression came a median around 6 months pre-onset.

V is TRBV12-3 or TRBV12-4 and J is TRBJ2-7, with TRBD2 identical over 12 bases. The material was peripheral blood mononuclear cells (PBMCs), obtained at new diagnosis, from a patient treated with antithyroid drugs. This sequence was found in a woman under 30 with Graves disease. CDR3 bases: TGTGCCAGCAGGCTACTAGCGGGAGGTTCCTACGAGCAGTACTTC. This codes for CASRLLAGGSYEQYF.